Below are 20 T cell receptor beta chains sequenced from a single sample in a study of blood T cell repertoires in COVID-19. Libraries were prepared by immunoSEQ multiplex PCR; TCRdb keeps only in-frame clonotypes and omits some of them. This sample carries a few hundred thousand clones, 75% to 85% of them seen once, and the ten largest clones take approximately 7.9%. The material sequenced was peripheral blood. All receptors derive from a human donor in a cohort sampled during active COVID-19.

This clone was observed once. This chain links TRBV5-1 with TRBJ1-1, with TRBD1 identical over 8 bases. This CDR3 region has 13 residues. Trimming removed 0 bases from V and 6 bases from J; junction bases left unmatched: 1. The germline gives CDR1 SGHRS, CDR2 YFSETQ. The CDR3 loop is CASSLEQGAEAFF. CDR3 in DNA: TGCGCCAGCAGCTTGGAACAGGGGGCTGAAGCTTTCTTT.

The genes are TRBV25-1 and TRBJ2-1; D uncertain. Germline loops: CDR1 MGHDK, CDR2 SYGVNS. V was clipped by 10 bases and J by 6 bases, with 7 bases between them. The length of the CDR3 is 10 residues. The CDR3 DNA reads TGTGCCACCTCGGGCAATGAGCAGTTCTTC. It translates to CATSGNEQFF.

The J gene is TRBJ2-3, the V gene TRBV9; 7 positions match TRBD1. CDR3 length: 16 residues. V dropped 4 bases and J dropped 4; count of bases not matched to a gene: 12. CDR1 and CDR2 (germline): SGDLS, YYNGEE. CDR3 protein: CASSPTGQLPADTQYF. CDR3 bases: TGTGCCAGCAGCCCGACGGGACAGCTTCCCGCAGATACGCAGTATTTT.

The rearrangement joins TRBV2 to TRBJ2-7; D perhaps matches TRBD2 (5 bases). This CDR3 region has 14 residues. The ends were cut back, 3 bases at V and 7 bases at J, with 16 bases in the middle. Germline loops: CDR1 SNHLY, CDR2 FYNNEI. The CDR3 loop is CASSDPGEPREQYF. The CDR3 DNA sequence: TGTGCCAGCAGTGACCCCGGGGAACCGAGGGAGCAGTACTTC.

The chain employs TRBV5-1 and TRBJ2-2; 7 bases map to TRBD1. This CDR3 is 13 amino acids long. Unmatched junction bases numbered 1, after V lost 7 bases and J lost 1 base. The V gene's germline CDR1 is SGHRS and CDR2 YFSETQ. The CDR3 region has the DNA TGCGCCAGCTGGACAGGGAACACCGGGGAGCTGTTTTTT. Its protein is CASWTGNTGELFF.

This clone showed up just a few times. The gene calls are TRBV7-8 and TRBJ1-5; TRBD1 might be the D (6 bases). V lost 3 bases to trimming and J lost 5 bases, with 14 bases between them. This CDR3 has 15 residues. Germline assignment: CDR1 SGHVS and CDR2 FQNEAQ. The CDR3 loop reads CASSFRAGAYQPQHF. The CDR3 DNA reads TGTGCCAGCAGCTTTCGGGCAGGGGCTTATCAGCCCCAGCATTTT.

The rearrangement joins TRBV5-1 to TRBJ1-1, with D hard to call. Trimming removed 1 base at V and 1 base at J, with 5 bases between. Germline V gene sequence: CDR1 SGHRS, CDR2 YFSETQ. The CDR3 covers 13 residues. This CDR3 is CASSLRRNTEAFF. The CDR3 DNA sequence: TGCGCCAGCAGCTTGCGCAGGAACACTGAAGCTTTCTTT.

This chain links TRBV5-8 with TRBJ1-5; maybe TRBD1 (5 bases). Trimming removed 7 bases at V and 1 base at J, with 12 bases between. Germline assignment: CDR1 SGHTS and CDR2 YDEGEE. The CDR3 loop spans 14 amino acids. As DNA, the CDR3 is TGTGCCAGCGCTTTAGGGGAAAGCAATCAGCCCCAGCATTTT. Translated, it gives CASALGESNQPQHF. Supplemented by reference TRBV5-8 and TRBJ1-5, the full variable domain reads EAGVTQSPTHLIKTRGQQATLRCSPISGHTSVYWYQQALGLGLQFLLWYDEGEERNRGNFPPRFSGRQFPNYSSELNVNALELEDSALYLCASALGESNQPQHFGDGTRLSIL.

The sample holds a few counts of this clone. The chain uses TRBV7-9 and TRBJ1-1; 9 bases align to TRBD1. The CDR3 sequence is 13 residues long. Germline V gene data show CDR1 as SEHNR and CDR2 as FQNEAQ (reference sequence). The V segment lost 5 bases and the J segment 4 bases; nucleotides outside the gene matches: 2. CDR3 sequence: CASSPGQGTEAFF. The CDR3 DNA reads as TGTGCCAGCAGCCCGGGACAGGGCACTGAAGCTTTCTTT.

This sequence joins TRBV11-2 and TRBJ1-2, with D hard to call. There are 13 residues in the CDR3. The V and J ends lost 5 bases and 2 bases respectively, with 9 bases between them. Germline V lookup: CDR1 SGHAT, CDR2 FQNNGV. The DNA for the CDR3 is TGTGCCAGCAGCCTTCGGGGAAACTATGGCTACACCTTC. It yields the protein CASSLRGNYGYTF.

The V gene is TRBV10-2, the J gene TRBJ2-7; 8 bases line up with TRBD2. The junction had 7 bases not matched to a gene; V was cut back by 3 bases and J by 0 bases. In germline, CDR1 is WSHSY, CDR2 SAAADI. This CDR3 is 16 amino acids long. The CDR3 coding sequence is TGCGCCAGCAGTGAATTCCTAGCGGGTAACTCCTACGAGCAGTACTTC. Encoded protein: CASSEFLAGNSYEQYF.

The chain couples TRBV5-5 to TRBJ2-1; tentative D call: TRBD2 (6 bases). The CDR3 contains 15 residues. Germline V gene sequence: CDR1 SGHKS, CDR2 YYEKEE (reference sequence). The V end lost 4 bases, the J end lost 9 bases, and 20 bases lay between the germline ends. CDR3 coding DNA: TGTGCCAGCAGCCGGGTTACTAGCTTGGCCACTGAGCAGTTCTTC. Protein: CASSRVTSLATEQFF.

The chain carries TRBV3-1 (or the pseudogene TRBV3-2) and TRBJ2-2; D is unresolved. V was pared by 1 base and J by 0 bases, with 3 bases between. This CDR3 is built from 14 residues. Germline assignment: CDR1 LGHDT and CDR2 YNNKEL (reference sequence). The CDR3 is CASSQAANTGELFF. The CDR3 DNA reads as TGTGCCAGCAGCCAAGCGGCGAACACCGGGGAGCTGTTTTTT.

This clone is a singleton in its sample. The V and J genes are TRBV3-1 (or the pseudogene TRBV3-2) and TRBJ2-1; 12 bases fit TRBD2. V trimming: 2 bases; J trimming: 10 bases; junction bases outside the gene matches: 6. CDR1 LGHDT and CDR2 YNNKEL come from the germline V gene (reference sequence). CDR3 length: 15 residues. The CDR3 reads CASSQLAGGLYEQFF. The DNA for the CDR3 is TGTGCCAGCAGCCAACTAGCGGGGGGGCTCTACGAGCAGTTCTTC.

The rearrangement uses TRBV6-5 and TRBJ1-3, with D perhaps matching TRBD1 (5 bases). Germline CDR1 MNHEY, CDR2 SVGAGI. V was clipped by 10 bases and J by 0 bases, with 13 bases between them. The CDR3 spans 14 residues. CDR3 sequence: CATFDSSSGNTIYF. The CDR3 DNA follows: TGTGCCACCTTCGACAGCAGCTCTGGAAACACCATATATTTT.

V and J are TRBV27 and TRBJ1-5; no definite D call. The V end was cut by 6 bases, the J end by 0 bases, with 12 bases between. CDR3 length: 15 residues. From germline, CDR1 is MNHEY and CDR2 SMNVEV (reference sequence). This chain's CDR3 is CASRATVISNQPQHF. The CDR3 DNA follows: TGTGCCAGCAGAGCGACGGTGATTAGCAATCAGCCCCAGCATTTT.

The chain carries TRBV24-1 and TRBJ2-1; 10 positions agree with TRBD1. The CDR3 runs 16 residues. Germline V CDR1 and CDR2: KGHDR, SFDVKD. V shed 3 bases and J 6 bases; nucleotides not matched to a gene: 7. The DNA of the CDR3 is TGTGCCACCAGTGATACCGGACAGGGGGGCCGCAATGAGCAGTTCTTC. Residues: CATSDTGQGGRNEQFF.

The gene calls are TRBV5-5 and TRBJ1-6, with 9 bases lining up with TRBD1. The CDR3 is 15 amino acids. Germline lookup yields CDR1 SGHKS and CDR2 YYEKEE (reference sequence). Trimming removed 2 bases from V and 8 bases from J; junction bases left unmatched: 5. The CDR3 is CASSFGGQGYSPLHF. In nucleotides, the CDR3 is TGTGCCAGCAGCTTTGGCGGACAGGGGTATTCACCCCTCCACTTT.

The CDR3 DNA is TGTGCCAGCAGCCGTGACCGGGACTTTAAAGAGACCCAGTACTTC. Translated: CASSRDRDFKETQYF. The chain is built from TRBV7-9 and TRBJ2-5; D is perhaps TRBD2 (6 bases). The CDR3 runs to 15 residues. V was pared by 5 bases and J by 3 bases, with 16 bases between. Per the germline V gene, CDR1 is SEHNR and CDR2 is FQNEAQ (reference sequence).

This chain joins TRBV12-5 and TRBJ2-1, with 10 bases that match TRBD1. V shed 5 bases, J shed 9 bases, and the junction held 7 bases outside the gene matches. The CDR3 sequence is 14 residues long. The germline V gene encodes CDR1 LGHNT and CDR2 FRNRAP. CDR3 in DNA: TGTGCTAGTGGTAACCGGGACAGGGGTGGTGAGCAGTTCTTC. It codes for CASGNRDRGGEQFF.